This T cell receptor beta chain was found in a study of cytomegalovirus exposure and HLA in healthy donors. Whole-study findings and limits: Later examination showed HLA-associated TCR beta chains had greater clonal expansion than equally common others.

Germline V CDR1 and CDR2: MDHEN, SYDVKM. The length of the CDR3 is 14 residues. Between the trimmed V and J ends, which lost 2 bases and 10 bases, there was a span of 17 bases. Primers included in the PCR were 60 Vbeta and 13 Jbeta primers. Sequenced by immunoSEQ multiplex PCR; TCRdb stores in-frame clones only, minus some. Seen here are approximately 160,000 clones, around four fifths observed once, and the top ten hold 9.5% to 10%. About this clone itself: Its antigen remains unknown.

Material: PBMCs. The chain combines TRBV28 with TRBJ1-2; maybe TRBD1 (5 bases). The receptor's source is a man younger than 30 in good health and CMV-seropositive. The CDR3 protein is CASSLRGRRAIYTF. CDR3 bases: TGTGCCAGCAGTTTACGGGGGAGACGGGCAATCTACACCTTC.